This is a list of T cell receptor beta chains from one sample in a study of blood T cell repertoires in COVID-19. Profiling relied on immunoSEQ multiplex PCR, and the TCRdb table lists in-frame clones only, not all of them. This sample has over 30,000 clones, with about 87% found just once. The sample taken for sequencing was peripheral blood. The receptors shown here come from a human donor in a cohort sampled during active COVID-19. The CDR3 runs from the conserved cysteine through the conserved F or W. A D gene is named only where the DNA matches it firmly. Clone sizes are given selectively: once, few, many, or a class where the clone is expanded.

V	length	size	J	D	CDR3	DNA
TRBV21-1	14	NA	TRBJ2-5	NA	CASSNFPGKETQYF	TGTGCCAGCAGCAATTTCCCGGGTAAAGAGACCCAGTACTTC
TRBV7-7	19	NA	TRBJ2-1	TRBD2	CASSLLPPTSGRRHNEQFF	TGTGCTAGCAGCTTATTACCTCCCACTAGCGGGAGGAGGCACAATGAGCAGTTCTTC
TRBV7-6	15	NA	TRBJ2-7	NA	CASSLGTDYSYEQYF	TGTGCCAGCAGCTTAGGGACTGATTACTCCTACGAGCAGTACTTC
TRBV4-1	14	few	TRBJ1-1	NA	CASSQDKGRGELFF	TGCGCCAGCAGCCAAGACAAGGGCCGGGGGGAGCTTTTCTTT
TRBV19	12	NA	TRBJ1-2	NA	CASRDSNYGYTF	TGTGCCAGTAGGGACAGTAACTATGGCTACACCTTC
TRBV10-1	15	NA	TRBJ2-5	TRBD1	CASKWTGVHQETQYF	TGCGCCAGCAAATGGACAGGGGTCCACCAAGAGACCCAGTACTTC
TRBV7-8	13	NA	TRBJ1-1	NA	CASSRAVNTEAFF	TGTGCCAGCAGCCGGGCGGTGAACACTGAAGCTTTCTTT
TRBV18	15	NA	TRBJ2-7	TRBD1	CASSPRDRVDDEQYF	TGTGCCAGCTCACCCCGGGACAGGGTGGATGACGAGCAGTACTTC
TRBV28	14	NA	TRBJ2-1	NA	CASSSGTRTNEQFF	TGTGCCAGCAGTTCAGGGACAAGAACGAATGAGCAGTTCTTC
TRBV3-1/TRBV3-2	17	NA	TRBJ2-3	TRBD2	CASSQDTGLAGVDTQYF	TGTGCCAGCAGCCAAGATACGGGACTAGCGGGGGTAGATACGCAGTATTTT
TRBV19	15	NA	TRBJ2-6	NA	CASTPGSPGANVLTF	TGTGCCAGTACCCCCGGGTCTCCGGGGGCCAACGTCCTGACTTTC
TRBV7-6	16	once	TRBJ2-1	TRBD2	CASSLGNSGGNNEQFF	TGTGCCAGCAGCTTAGGTAATAGCGGGGGCAACAATGAGCAGTTCTTC
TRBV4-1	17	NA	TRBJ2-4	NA	CASSTSGRGAAKNIQYF	TGCGCCAGCAGCACCTCGGGGCGCGGGGCAGCCAAAAACATTCAGTACTTC
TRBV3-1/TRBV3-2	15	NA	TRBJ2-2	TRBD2	CASSQALAGPGELFF	TGTGCCAGCAGCCAAGCTCTAGCGGGGCCCGGGGAGCTGTTTTTT
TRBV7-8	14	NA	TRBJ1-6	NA	CASSFRTDNSPLHF	TGTGCCAGCAGCTTCCGCACAGATAATTCACCCCTCCACTTT
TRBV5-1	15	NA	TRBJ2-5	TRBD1	CASSLQDRERETQYF	TGCGCCAGCAGCCTGCAGGACAGGGAACGGGAGACCCAGTACTTC
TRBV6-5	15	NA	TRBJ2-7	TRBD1	CASSPSGTGPYEQYF	TGTGCCAGCAGTCCATCCGGGACAGGGCCTTACGAGCAGTACTTC
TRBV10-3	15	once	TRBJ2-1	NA	CAISASGDGYNEQFF	TGTGCCATCAGTGCAAGCGGAGACGGTTACAATGAGCAGTTCTTC
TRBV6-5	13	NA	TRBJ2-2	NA	CASEGDFTGELFF	TGTGCCAGCGAGGGAGACTTCACCGGGGAGCTGTTTTTT
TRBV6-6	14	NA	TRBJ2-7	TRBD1	CASQGQVVPHEQYF	TGTGCCAGCCAGGGACAGGTCGTACCTCACGAGCAGTACTTC
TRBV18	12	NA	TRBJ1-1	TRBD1	CASSPPTGYAFF	TGTGCCAGCTCACCCCCGACAGGGTATGCTTTCTTT
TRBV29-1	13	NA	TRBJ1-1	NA	CSVALGGWTEAFF	TGCAGCGTCGCTCTCGGAGGGTGGACTGAAGCTTTCTTT
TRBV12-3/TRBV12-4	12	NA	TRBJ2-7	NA	CASSLDYYEQYF	TGTGCCAGCAGTTTAGACTACTACGAGCAGTACTTC
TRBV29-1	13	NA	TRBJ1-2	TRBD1	CSVGQGTNYGYTF	TGCAGCGTTGGACAGGGCACTAACTATGGCTACACCTTC
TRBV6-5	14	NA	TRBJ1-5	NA	CASSPSGAGVAWHF	TGTGCCAGCAGTCCGTCGGGAGCGGGTGTGGCTTGGCATTTT
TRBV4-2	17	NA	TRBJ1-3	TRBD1	CASSQDGTGGSGNTIYF	TGTGCCAGCAGCCAAGATGGGACAGGAGGCTCTGGAAACACCATATATTTT
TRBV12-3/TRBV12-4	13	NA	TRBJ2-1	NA	CASRTGISAEQFF	TGTGCCAGCAGAACAGGGATTTCTGCTGAGCAGTTCTTC
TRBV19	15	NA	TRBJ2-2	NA	CASSTRVDWTGELFF	TGTGCCAGTAGTACCCGGGTGGATTGGACCGGGGAGCTGTTTTTT